This T cell receptor beta chain was identified during a study of T cell therapy after organ transplantation. For the study at large: Up to 6 doses were given at 2-week intervals.

Method: immunoSEQ multiplex PCR; TCRdb's copy keeps in-frame clones and lacks some. The table shows 2,000 to 2,500 clones, with less than 75% occurring only once. Study observations and caveats: Pretherapy CD8 clonality inversely correlated with its fold change after therapy.

On this clone: Antigen unknown.

This CDR3 has 15 amino acids. V shed 0 bases and J shed 2 bases, with 11 bases lying between them. The germline V gene encodes CDR1 MNHEY and CDR2 SMNVEV (reference sequence). The chain combines TRBV27 with TRBJ2-7, with D possibly being TRBD1 (6 bases). The TCR sequence derives from a human patient who had received a solid organ transplant and had CMV disease. Source: CD8+ T cells from blood, taken before autologous CMV-specific T cell therapy. The CDR3 nucleotides are TGTGCCAGCAGTTTATCCCGGGACACAACCTACGAGCAGTACTTC. Translated: CASSLSRDTTYEQYF.